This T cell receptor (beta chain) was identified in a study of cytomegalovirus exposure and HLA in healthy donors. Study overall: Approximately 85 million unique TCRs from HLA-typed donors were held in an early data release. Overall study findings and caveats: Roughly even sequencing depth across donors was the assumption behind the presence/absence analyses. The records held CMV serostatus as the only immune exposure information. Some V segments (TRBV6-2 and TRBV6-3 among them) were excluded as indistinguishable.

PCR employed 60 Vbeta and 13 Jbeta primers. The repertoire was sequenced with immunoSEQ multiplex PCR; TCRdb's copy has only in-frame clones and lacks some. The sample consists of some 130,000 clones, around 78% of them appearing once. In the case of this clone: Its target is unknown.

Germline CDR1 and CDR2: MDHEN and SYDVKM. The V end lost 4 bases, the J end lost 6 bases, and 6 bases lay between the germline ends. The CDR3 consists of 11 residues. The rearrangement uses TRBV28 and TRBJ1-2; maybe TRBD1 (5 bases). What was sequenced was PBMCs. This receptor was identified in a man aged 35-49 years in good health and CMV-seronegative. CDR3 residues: CASSSTDGYTF. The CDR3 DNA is TGTGCCAGCAGTTCGACAGATGGCTACACCTTC.